This record looks at one T cell receptor beta chain sequence and its context. Antigen: not known. These data are taken from a study of Ad26.COV2.S vaccination and SARS-CoV-2 variants. Study context: The vaccine Ad26.COV2.S was put into the muscle once, or twice with 56 days between.

The study's findings and limits: Compared with placebo recipients, vaccine recipients had higher spike-specific TCR breadth.

Treatment reported: about 20 received Ad26.COV2.S at low or high dose, single or two shots; about 5 received placebo; per-sample allocation not given. Day 63 after the first injection of vaccine or placebo was the sampling time. Whoever gave the sample was an adult aged 18-55 years in Boston. The repertoire was sequenced with immunoSEQ multiplex PCR; TCRdb's copy has only in-frame clones and lacks some. The table has some 320,000 clones, 86% seen once. V lost 7 bases, J lost 4 bases, and 13 bases lay in between. Germline assignment: CDR1 LNHDA and CDR2 SQIVND (reference sequence). The CDR3 extends over 14 amino acids.

The sequence derives from a person between 18 and 65 years old who received the Ad26.COV2.S COVID-19 vaccine or a placebo. This rearrangement joins TRBV19 to TRBJ2-2, with D unresolved. Sample: peripheral blood, taken in a trial of Ad26.COV2.S vaccine versus placebo. CDR3 loop: CASTVTWGTGELFF. CDR3 DNA: TGTGCCAGTACCGTGACTTGGGGCACCGGGGAGCTGTTTTTT. The whole variable domain, filled in from reference TRBV19 and TRBJ2-2, reads DGGITQSPKYLFRKEGQNVTLSCEQNLNHDAMYWYRQDPGQGLRLIYYSQIVNDFQKGDIAEGYSVSREKKESFPLTVTSAQKNPTAFYLCASTVTWGTGELFFGEGSRLTVL.